This TCR beta chain is from a study of CD8+ T cells in alopecia areata. Overall study findings and caveats: Scalp sequencing also captures normal skin's resident alphabeta T cells. In lesional scalp, particularly from alopecia totalis/universalis, clonality was higher than in normal scalp. Whereas mice showed it more clearly, TCR sharing across patients was murkier, possibly because of HLA.

CDR1 KGHSH and CDR2 LQKENI come from the germline V gene. J was trimmed by 6 bases and V by 0 bases; bases with no gene match: 10. CDR3 length: 17 residues. Turning to this clone: The antigen remains undetermined.

After isolation, RNA underwent reverse transcription to generate cDNA as the sequencing template. Here immunoSEQ multiplex PCR was the method, and the copy in TCRdb shows in-frame clones only, minus some. The sample records hundreds of thousands of clones, 50% to 70% being singletons. The chain combines TRBV18 with TRBJ2-1; 8 bases line up with TRBD2. The source is a human donor with alopecia areata. The material sequenced was CD4+ T cells sorted from blood, taken at week 0. This chain's CDR3 is CASSPPRLAGPVNEQFF. The CDR3 bases are TGTGCCAGCTCACCACCCAGGCTAGCGGGCCCCGTCAATGAGCAGTTCTTC.